This T cell receptor beta chain comes out of a study of shared clonotypes between healthy human individuals. Sequencing used immunoSEQ multiplex PCR; TCRdb keeps in-frame clones, though not all of them. Here the sample spans under 1,100,000 clones, 70% to 80% being singletons. The CDR3 loop spans 13 amino acids. The V gene end was trimmed by 3 bases and the J gene end by 6 bases; junction bases not matched to a gene: 5. Per germline, CDR1 MDHEN and CDR2 SYDVKM. The chain joins TRBV28 to TRBJ2-7, with 7 positions matching TRBD1. The sequencing input was memory CD4+ T cells sorted from blood. Noted subset: CD45RA-negative fraction. The TCR sequence derives from a man younger than 35 in good health. The CDR3 here is CASSFPNRGEQYF. The CDR3 nucleotides read TGTGCCAGCAGTTTCCCAAACAGGGGCGAGCAGTACTTC. Full variable domain (outside the CDR3, taken from reference TRBV28 and TRBJ2-7): DVKVTQSSRYLVKRTGEKVFLECVQDMDHENMFWYRQDPGLGLRLIYFSYDVKMKEKGDIPEGYSVSREKKERFSLILESASTNQTSMYLCASSFPNRGEQYFGPGTRLTVT.